Presented here are 13 T cell receptor beta chains from one specimen sequenced in a study of blood T cell repertoires in COVID-19. Clones were sequenced by immunoSEQ multiplex PCR, and TCRdb holds only the in-frame ones, with some missing. The table includes under 200,000 clones, around 81% detected once. Material: peripheral blood. These receptors were taken from a human donor with acute or convalescent COVID-19. The donor label of this sample is uncertain.

V usage is TRBV19 and J usage is TRBJ1-4, with TRBD1 as a possible D gene (6 bases). This CDR3 comprises 15 residues. V lost 5 bases to trimming and J lost 8 bases, with 18 bases between them. Germline V gives CDR1 LNHDA, CDR2 SQIVND (reference sequence). This CDR3 is CASSGPGQSGEKLFF. Written as DNA, the CDR3 is TGTGCCAGTAGTGGTCCGGGACAATCCGGAGAAAAACTGTTTTTT.

This clone was recorded once. The V gene is TRBV14, the J gene TRBJ2-7, with D maybe TRBD1 (6 bases). Between the trimmed V and J ends, which lost 4 bases and 1 base, there was a span of 11 bases. Germline lookup yields CDR1 SGHDN and CDR2 FVKESK. The CDR3 is 14 residues long. CDR3 coding DNA: TGTGCCAGCAGCCGCGCAGGGGCGTCCTACGAGCAGTACTTC. Protein sequence: CASSRAGASYEQYF. The full variable domain, rest sourced from reference TRBV14 and TRBJ2-7, is EAGVTQFPSHSVIEKGQTVTLRCDPISGHDNLYWYRRVMGKEIKFLLHFVKESKQDESGMPNNRFLAERTGGTYSTLKVQPAELEDSGVYFCASSRAGASYEQYFGPGTRLTVT.

The V call is TRBV10-2, the J call TRBJ1-2, with D possibly being TRBD1 (6 bases). Between the trimmed V and J ends, which lost 8 bases and 5 bases, there was a span of 24 bases. The CDR3 has 16 residues. Germline-derived CDR1 and CDR2 are WSHSY and SAAADI. CDR3 coding DNA: TGCGCCAGCCTACCGGGACACCCAATCGACATATATGGCTACACCTTC. Protein sequence: CASLPGHPIDIYGYTF.

This clone has a single count. V is TRBV29-1 and J is TRBJ2-5; D remains ambiguous. Trimming left V 1 base short and J 3 bases short, with 6 bases between. The CDR3 consists of 12 residues. Looked up from germline, CDR1 is SQVTM and CDR2 is ANQGSEA. The DNA for the CDR3 is TGCAGCGTTGAAGCGGTTAAAGAGACCCAGTACTTC. Translating it yields CSVEAVKETQYF.

V usage is TRBV5-6 and J usage is TRBJ2-7; TRBD2 is a possible D gene (7 bases). Trimming shortened V by 4 bases and J by 2 bases, and 19 bases separated the two germline ends. Germline values: CDR1 SGHDT, CDR2 YYEEEE. The CDR3 length is 16 residues. CDR3: CASSANPGGRTYEQYF. The CDR3 DNA follows: TGTGCCAGCAGCGCGAACCCGGGGGGCCGGACCTACGAGCAGTACTTC.

J is TRBJ2-3 and V is TRBV19, with 7 bases fitting TRBD2. V gave up 4 bases and J gave up 1 base; unmatched junction bases: 8. The CDR3 runs to 16 residues. Germline lookup yields CDR1 LNHDA and CDR2 SQIVND (reference sequence). CDR3 amino acids: CASSTPFAGGTDTQYF. CDR3 sequence (DNA): TGTGCCAGTAGTACCCCCTTTGCGGGGGGCACAGATACGCAGTATTTT.

This clone was observed a single time. This sequence joins TRBV6-1 and TRBJ2-5; 7 bases match TRBD1. Germline-derived CDR1 and CDR2 are MNHNS and SASEGT. The CDR3 loop spans 17 amino acids. V trimming: 3 bases; J trimming: 5 bases; junction bases outside the gene matches: 15. The CDR3 DNA sequence: TGTGCCAGCAGTGACCGACAGAACAGGGGCCTGGGGGAGACCCAGTACTTC. Translation: CASSDRQNRGLGETQYF.

The chain combines TRBV7-9 with TRBJ1-1; D is undetermined. The CDR3 spans 14 residues. Trimming removed 5 bases at V and 4 bases at J, with 14 bases between. Germline assignment: CDR1 SEHNR and CDR2 FQNEAQ (reference sequence). In nucleotides, the CDR3 is TGTGCCAGCAGCCCGAAACTGAACCCCACTGAAGCTTTCTTT. Protein sequence: CASSPKLNPTEAFF.

The chain combines TRBV5-1 with TRBJ1-1; 8 bases are shared with TRBD1. The CDR3 runs to 15 residues. V shed 4 bases, J shed 5 bases, and the junction held 10 bases outside the gene matches. Germline CDR1 is SGHRS and CDR2 is YFSETQ. In DNA form, the CDR3 reads TGCGCCAGCAGCAGAGAAACAGGGGGAGAAACTGAAGCTTTCTTT. Its translation: CASSRETGGETEAFF. The full variable domain, completed using reference TRBV5-1 and TRBJ1-1, is KAGVTQTPRYLIKTRGQQVTLSCSPISGHRSVSWYQQTPGQGLQFLFEYFSETQRNKGNFPGRFSGRQFSNSRSEMNVSTLELGDSALYLCASSRETGGETEAFFGQGTRLTVV.

The J gene is TRBJ2-6, the V gene TRBV28; D not certain. Trimming stripped 3 bases from V and 3 bases from J, with 6 bases between. CDR1 and CDR2 from the germline V gene are MDHEN and SYDVKM. The CDR3 sequence is 14 residues long. CDR3 amino acids: CASSLVSGANVLTF. Written as DNA, the CDR3 is TGTGCCAGCAGTTTGGTCAGTGGGGCCAACGTCCTGACTTTC.

This clone showed up just once. The V gene is TRBV6-5, the J gene TRBJ2-3; TRBD2 aligns across 11 bases. Per germline, CDR1 MNHEY and CDR2 SVGAGI. The CDR3 totals 16 residues. After removal of 3 bases from V and 4 bases from J, the junction contained 6 bases not matched to a gene. The CDR3 here is CASSYRLAGSSDTQYF. Here the CDR3 DNA reads TGTGCCAGCAGTTATCGACTAGCGGGAAGTTCAGATACGCAGTATTTT.

The chain employs TRBV3-1 (or the pseudogene TRBV3-2) and TRBJ2-6; weak D call: TRBD1 (5 bases). This CDR3 is 17 amino acids long. The V gene lost 4 bases and the J gene lost 2 bases, with 15 bases spanning the gap. Germline V lookup: CDR1 LGHDT, CDR2 YNNKEL (reference sequence). CDR3 region: CASSPWAGSTGANVLTF. The CDR3 DNA sequence: TGTGCCAGCAGCCCCTGGGCAGGGTCCACTGGGGCCAACGTCCTGACTTTC.

This sequence joins TRBV19 and TRBJ1-3, with D perhaps matching TRBD1 (6 bases). Germline CDR1 reads LNHDA; CDR2 reads SQIVND (reference sequence). V lost 5 bases, J lost 0 bases, and 14 bases lay in between. The CDR3 totals 16 residues. As DNA, the CDR3 is TGTGCCAGTAGTGCTGGGGACAACCGCTCTGGAAACACCATATATTTT. It translates to CASSAGDNRSGNTIYF.